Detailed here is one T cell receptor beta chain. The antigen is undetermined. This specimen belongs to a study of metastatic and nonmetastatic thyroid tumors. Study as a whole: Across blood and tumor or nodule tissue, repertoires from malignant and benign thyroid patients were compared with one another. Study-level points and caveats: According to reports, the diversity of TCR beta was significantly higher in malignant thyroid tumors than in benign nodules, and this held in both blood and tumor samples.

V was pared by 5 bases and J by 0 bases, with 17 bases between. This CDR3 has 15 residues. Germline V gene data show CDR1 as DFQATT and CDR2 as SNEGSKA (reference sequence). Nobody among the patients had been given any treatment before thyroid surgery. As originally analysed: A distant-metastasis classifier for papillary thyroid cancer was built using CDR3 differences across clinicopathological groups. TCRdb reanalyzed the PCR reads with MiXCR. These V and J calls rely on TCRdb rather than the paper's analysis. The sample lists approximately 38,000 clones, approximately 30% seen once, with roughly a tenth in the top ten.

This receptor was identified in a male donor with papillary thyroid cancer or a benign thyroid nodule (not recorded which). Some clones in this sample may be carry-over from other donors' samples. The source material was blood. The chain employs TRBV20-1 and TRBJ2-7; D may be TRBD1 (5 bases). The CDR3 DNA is TGCAGTGCTGAAACGACAGAAGGCGGCTCCTACGAGCAGTACTTC. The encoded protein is CSAETTEGGSYEQYF.